These 6 T cell receptor beta chains share one sample of origin, sequenced in a study of blood T cell repertoires in COVID-19. Measured with immunoSEQ multiplex PCR; TCRdb has only the in-frame clones, and not every one. This sample has 200,000 to 300,000 clones, with 70% to 90% found just once. Material: peripheral blood. The origin of the receptors is a woman in her 50s with acute or convalescent COVID-19.

The CDR3 loop is CASRRGLAPMGYEQFF. The CDR3 nucleotides are TGCGCCAGCAGGAGGGGACTAGCGCCTATGGGATATGAGCAGTTCTTC. The chain has TRBV4-3 and TRBJ2-1; 10 nucleotides line up with TRBD2. This CDR3 is 16 amino acids long. With V trimmed by 6 bases and J by 8 bases, 13 bases remained unmatched. Looked up from germline, CDR1 is LGHNA and CDR2 is YSLEER.

The V call is TRBV27, the J call TRBJ1-1, with D perhaps matching TRBD1 (6 bases). Per the germline V gene, CDR1 is MNHEY and CDR2 is SMNVEV (reference sequence). V lost 3 bases and J 0 bases, leaving 11 bases between the germline ends. The CDR3 sequence is 15 residues long. CDR3 bases: TGTGCCAGCAGTTTTCACAGGGACGTGAACACTGAAGCTTTCTTT. This gives the protein CASSFHRDVNTEAFF.

This clone was observed a single time. The rearrangement links TRBV4-1 to TRBJ2-5; TRBD2 matches at 7 bases. CDR1 is MGHRA, CDR2 YSYEKL, per germline. The ends lost 5 bases at V and 2 bases at J; junction bases unmatched: 8. The CDR3 consists of 15 residues. CDR3 nucleotides: TGCGCCAGCAGCGAGAGCGGGGATACGCAAGAGACCCAGTACTTC. It specifies CASSESGDTQETQYF.

This sequence joins TRBV6-5 and TRBJ1-6; D is perhaps TRBD1 (6 bases). Trimming left V 6 bases short and J 7 bases short, with 13 bases between. This CDR3 has 14 residues. Germline V lookup: CDR1 MNHEY, CDR2 SVGAGI. CDR3 in amino acids: CASRVTGTNSPLHF. The CDR3 coding sequence is TGTGCCAGCAGGGTGACAGGAACGAATTCACCCCTCCACTTT.

This rearrangement joins TRBV18 to TRBJ2-1; the match to TRBD1 covers 9 bases. Looked up from germline, CDR1 is KGHSH and CDR2 is LQKENI. J gave up 4 bases and V 0 bases, and 4 bases lay outside the gene matches. The CDR3 runs to 16 residues. The CDR3 reads CASSPPRDRVYNEQFF. CDR3 nucleotide sequence: TGTGCCAGCTCACCACCGAGGGACAGGGTTTACAATGAGCAGTTCTTC.

The rearrangement uses TRBV7-3 and TRBJ2-7; TRBD1 agrees at 12 bases. The V gene end was trimmed by 2 bases and the J gene end by 4 bases; junction bases not matched to a gene: 18. The CDR3 extends over 20 amino acids. CDR1 is SGHTA, CDR2 FQGTGA, per germline. The chain's CDR3 is CASSLGGGWGQGASGYEQYF. Written as DNA, the CDR3 is TGTGCCAGCAGCTTAGGAGGAGGGTGGGGACAGGGGGCGTCCGGGTACGAGCAGTACTTC.